The T cell receptor (beta chain) described here comes from a study of blood T cell repertoires in COVID-19. Across the whole study: Sites in the United States, Italy and Spain provided acute and convalescent COVID-19 samples. From T cells, B-cell-depleted T cells, or PBMCs came the material, which was cDNA or gDNA.

CDR1 is SGHTA and CDR2 is FQGNSA in the germline V gene. Trimming at V came to 5 bases and at J to 4 bases, leaving 4 bases not matched to a gene. The CDR3 is made up of 14 amino acids. In the study's own analysis: Nucleated cell counts were estimated from reference gene primer amplification. Generated by immunoSEQ multiplex PCR, the TCRdb table keeps only in-frame clones and is missing some. For V, J and clone size, that table is used; D and trimming come from the DNA. The data contain roughly 100,000 clones, roughly 78% of them singletons. V and J are TRBV7-2 and TRBJ1-2; 10 bases fit TRBD1. The sample taken for sequencing was peripheral blood. The receptor was derived from a woman aged 80 or older with active or convalescent COVID-19. The DNA for the CDR3 is TGTGCCAGCAGCCTGACAGGGGGCGGCTATGGCTACACCTTC. It translates to CASSLTGGGYGYTF.